The source of this T cell receptor (beta chain) is a study of blood T cell repertoires in COVID-19. The wider study: PBMCs, B-cell-depleted T cells, or T cells provided the cDNA or gDNA that made up the material.

Profiling relied on immunoSEQ multiplex PCR, and the TCRdb table lists in-frame clones only, not all of them. The repertoire holds roughly 250,000 clones, with around 87% as singletons. Participant ages covered about 18 to 89 years across about 22 US areas. Participants had their cohort set by participant-reported clinical history. Germline CDR1 KGHSH, CDR2 LQKENI. CDR3 size: 14 residues. Trimming removed 3 bases from V and 2 bases from J, with 8 bases in between. The V and J genes are TRBV18 and TRBJ1-5, with D unclear. The TCR was taken from a woman aged 45-65 years who had recovered from COVID-19. The sample taken for sequencing was PBMCs or T cells enriched from blood (not recorded which). This CDR3 reads CASSPAGGNQPQHF. The CDR3 bases are TGTGCCAGCTCACCTGCGGGCGGCAATCAGCCCCAGCATTTT.